This T cell receptor beta chain was captured in a study of cytomegalovirus exposure and HLA in healthy donors (dated by TCRdb to 2016 to 2017). Study-wide context: In an earlier analysis of under 750 of the donors, around 300 Gb of sequence data and 100 million or so unique TCR beta sequences from roughly 180 million T cells were reported. An early release that covered 500 to 800 HLA-typed donors contained 300 to 350 gigabases of sequencing data and tens of millions of unique TCR sequences. Of the approximately 400 genotyped donors, approximately 80% fell in the genetic ancestry cluster associated with self-reported Caucasian donors. The study aimed to test whether signatures of past pathogen exposure could be identified by cataloging public T cell receptors. The study profiled the T cell repertoires of 666 subjects by immunosequencing and related them to cytomegalovirus serostatus. In addition to the first cohort of around 670 subjects, a separate validation cohort of approximately 110 different subjects was used. To predict cytomegalovirus infection status, the study combined high-throughput TCR immunosequencing, statistical association of individual TCRs with disease status, and machine learning. In a later analysis, previously published TCR beta repertoires from 600 to 850 donors were re-analyzed and high-resolution HLA genotyping was added so that TCR occurrence patterns could be studied. Rather than using new phenotypic data, the later analysis identified candidate immune exposures from TCR beta sequences and from how often those sequences occurred across donors. In an earlier analysis of about 590 of the donors, high-throughput TCR beta sequencing was used to judge whether each TCR beta V gene segment behaved as functional or pseudogenic. Donor age, sex, ethnicity and CMV serostatus were compiled together with the repertoire data. A later genetic analysis used genome-wide SNP genotypes for about 60% of the 666 donors, treating that subset as a discovery cohort. Every repertoire in the discovery cohort had been generated on one and the same sequencing platform. HLA typing covered class I and class II loci at four-digit resolution. Typing coverage differed by locus: A, B, C, DRB1 and DQB1 were typed in roughly 620-630 donors, DQA1 in about 500, DPA1 in 600 to 610, and DPB1 in roughly 450. Roughly five DR-DQ haplotypes were treated as single units for association and clustering because of strong linkage in the cohort. Among under 450 genotyped donors of the cohort, an average of roughly 240,000 unique TCR beta nucleotide sequences were sequenced per donor, roughly 20% of them non-productive. Broader findings and caveats from the paper: Specific HLA alleles were associated with roughly 17,000 TCR beta sequences at a false discovery rate of 0.05 in a later analysis. Because counts were too low, about 15 rarely observed V segments, including chromosome 9 orphons, were left out of the earlier analysis of about 620 of the donors. The classifier was reported to diagnose cytomegalovirus status with high specificity and sensitivity in both the original and validation cohorts. Some IMGT-functional V segments, including TRBV6-2 and TRBV6-3, could not be distinguished by the 87-base-pair reads and were therefore excluded. The presence/absence analyses assumed that sequencing depth was roughly uniform across donors, and that assumption may not be true. In a later analysis, most CMV-associated TCR beta chains were found to appear HLA-restricted, with HLA associations seemingly driven largely by CMV exposure. A further reported finding was that TCR beta sequences accurately predicted the HLA-A and HLA-B alleles for most subjects in the first cohort. In a later genetic analysis, fewer N-insertions in productive TCRs were reported among donors in an Asian-associated ancestry cluster than the approximately 670-donor mean. The only immune exposure information available for the cohort was CMV serostatus. In vitro tests confirmed that a few of the cytomegalovirus-associated TCR beta chains recognize cytomegalovirus antigens. HLA typing was unavailable for some donors at each locus, so association tests used only the typed subset. Correlated functional status among segregating V segments might reflect linkage disequilibrium, but an unknown experimental factor could not be ruled out. Assigning TCR associations to individual alleles was difficult when HLA alleles, especially DR and DQ, strongly co-occurred. In a later analysis, HLA-associated TCR beta chains were found to be more clonally expanded and to have lower generation probabilities than equally common non-associated chains. A group of highly shared sequence variants was considered likely to be a technical artifact of the sequencing pipeline. The authors suggested that the approach could potentially be generalized to other disease states and immunological phenotypes. In an earlier analysis of fewer than 750 of the donors, most TCR beta V segments were observed in productive rearrangements about 87% or about 30% of the time, broadly matching IMGT annotations. In a later analysis, several top co-occurrence clusters were reported to appear linked to parvovirus B19, influenza, CMV and Epstein-Barr virus. While some public TCRs were present in many individuals, most TCR sequences turned up only very rarely across donors. An association between a missense DCLRE1C variant and V-gene and J-gene trimming of TCR beta chains was found in a later genetic analysis and replicated in an independent cohort. The study listed approximately 150 TCR beta chains as associated with cytomegalovirus. In this cohort, only TCR beta chains were sequenced, and detectable features were limited by the absence of alpha or paired-chain data. According to a later analysis, TCR association rates differed among HLA loci, with DRB1 alleles showing the most associated TCRs and HLA-C alleles showing the fewest.

The cohort consisted of some 670 healthy bone marrow donors. All cohort members were sampled while nominally healthy, although unrecorded immune exposures were likely present. The donor was CMV seropositive and was included in the group of 300 or so seropositive cohort members. A peripheral blood sample was collected from each donor, and TCR beta sequencing was performed on peripheral blood mononuclear cells. Genomic DNA extraction from the blood cell samples was performed with the Qiagen DNeasy Blood Extraction Kit. The library was generated by the immunoSEQ multiplex PCR assay. The multiplex PCR relied on a mix of 60 forward primers for TCR Vbeta segments and 13 reverse primers for TCR Jbeta segments. The CDR3 region of rearranged TCR beta genes was amplified from genomic DNA by a multiplex PCR assay. Amplified TCR beta libraries were sequenced as 87-base-pair reads on the Illumina HiSeq System. The published analysis was carried out like this. In a later analysis, tens of millions of unique TCR beta chains were counted across the roughly 610 repertoires, and approximately 9.9 million of these chains were shared by at least two donors. A nearest-neighbor algorithm error-corrected the raw reads and collapsed the reads into unique sequences, merging closely related sequences to remove PCR and sequencing errors. CDR3 sequences were aligned to IMGT reference sequences to assign V, D and J gene segments. For a sequence to be retained, a match of at least six nucleotides to both a V gene segment and a J gene segment was required. Rearrangements were called productive when the CDR3 lacked stop codons and stayed in frame with V and J; all others were non-productive. CDR3 was defined according to IMGT convention as the region running from the second conserved V-encoded cysteine to the conserved J-encoded phenylalanine. The earlier analysis of some 580 of the donors excluded any sequence lacking an unambiguous match to a single V gene segment. An earlier analysis of several hundred of the donors classified V segments as functional when productive rearrangements were above 56.7% and as segregating when the standard deviation between donors was above 5%. A statistical classification framework was built to diagnose cytomegalovirus status from the catalog of TCR beta chain sequences. V and J gene assignment, in a later analysis, came from comparing TCR nucleotide sequences with IMGT/GENE-DB human TR gene sequences. The TCRdist pipeline was used in a later analysis to assign CDR3 sequences and most-parsimonious VDJ recombination scenarios. In a later analysis, each TCR beta chain was defined by its CDR3 amino acid sequence together with its V-gene family, and reads without a unique V-gene family were excluded. To address suspected cross-contamination and a sequencing artifact, a later analysis removed 592 highly shared, low-generation-probability nucleotide sequences. A later analysis calculated a clonal expansion index for each public chain from normalized within-repertoire ranks of inferred template counts. A later analysis computed generation probabilities with a VDJ recombination model fitted to out-of-frame rearrangements, and checked the results against IGoR. Hypergeometric tests were used in a later analysis to score TCR-TCR, TCR-HLA and TCR-CMV co-occurrence, with a repertoire-size bias correction applied to the TCR pairs. False discovery rates were estimated in a later analysis by permuting HLA or CMV assignments 20 times. In a later analysis, co-occurring TCRs were grouped with DBSCAN, and TCRdist sequence similarity was added when clustering was performed within HLA-allele-positive subsets. Repertoires with fewer than 30,000 or more than 120,000 public chains, plus five repertoires with anomalous nucleotide sharing, were excluded from co-occurrence clustering. The immuneACCESS repertoire file appears here via TCRdb, limited to in-frame rearrangements. These files lack a portion of the clones; in checked studies, under half of the deficit traces to unresolved V genes, and the cause of the others is not known. Clonal size and the V and J genes are those of that table, whereas D and trimming came from the DNA. This sample's listing comprises around 140,000 clones. Jointly, the top ten make up under 2% of the sample.

In the germline V gene, CDR1 corresponds to MNHNS and CDR2 to SASEGT. The CDR3, from cysteine to phenylalanine, totals 13 residues. CDR3 DNA is the only sequence kept; it has 39 bases, read in frame from the first base. V is clipped by 6 bases and J by 0 bases, and the sequence between their germline boundaries is 9 bases long. As for this clone: Its antigen is unknown.

The specimen was PBMCs. The clonotype was recovered from a woman in her forties in good health and CMV-seropositive. The chain couples TRBV6-1 to TRBJ2-7; too little of a D gene remains to name it. CDR3 region: CASRLRDSYEQYF. The DNA sequence is TGTGCCAGCAGGCTACGAGACTCCTACGAGCAGTACTTC.